The 30 T cell receptor beta chains below were found in one sample sequenced in a study of T cells in narcolepsy. The repertoire was sequenced with immunoSEQ multiplex PCR; TCRdb's copy has only in-frame clones and lacks some. The profile shows 15,000 to 20,000 clones, around 84% of them singletons. The specimen was memory (CD45RA-) CD4+ T cells from blood. These receptors all stem from a human donor in good health.

This rearrangement joins TRBV20-1 to TRBJ1-1, with unresolved D. V was cut by 4 bases and J by 10 bases, with 13 bases left in between. Germline values: CDR1 DFQATT, CDR2 SNEGSKA (reference sequence). The CDR3 extends over 11 amino acids. The CDR3 loop is CSANNERGAFF. The CDR3 bases are TGCAGTGCTAATAATGAGCGGGGAGCTTTCTTT.

Worth noting for this clone: Other DNA variants within this sample encode the same CDR3. The chain joins TRBV6-5 to TRBJ2-7, with 7 bases matching TRBD2. J lost 5 bases, V lost 5 bases, and 9 bases had no gene match. Germline-derived CDR1 and CDR2 are MNHEY and SVGAGI. The length of the CDR3 is 14 residues. The CDR3 sequence is CASSGRRTRDEQYF. CDR3 nucleotide sequence: TGTGCCAGCAGTGGTCGCAGGACTAGGGACGAGCAGTACTTC.

V is TRBV5-1 and J is TRBJ1-5; 7 bases match TRBD1. This CDR3 region has 16 residues. The germline V gene encodes CDR1 SGHRS and CDR2 YFSETQ. Trimming took 4 bases from V and 0 from J; bases not matched to a gene: 7. The CDR3 nucleotides are TGCGCCAGCAGCATATACAGGGGAAATAGCAATCAGCCCCAGCATTTT. Residues: CASSIYRGNSNQPQHF.

V and J are TRBV5-1 and TRBJ1-1; 9 bases fit TRBD1. The V gene's germline CDR1 is SGHRS and CDR2 YFSETQ. Trimming took 3 bases from V and 11 from J; bases not matched to a gene: 8. CDR3 length equals 13 residues. The CDR3 DNA reads as TGCGCCAGCAGCTCGAGACAGGGGGGGAAGGCTTTCTTT. Translated, it gives CASSSRQGGKAFF.

The chain is built from TRBV18 and TRBJ1-5; D is undetermined. V gave up 2 bases and J gave up 4 bases, with 15 bases separating them. The CDR3 totals 16 residues. Germline V gene lookup returns CDR1 KGHSH and CDR2 LQKENI. CDR3 in DNA: TGTGCCAGCTCACCAGTGGTGGGTGGGAATAATCAGCCCCAGCATTTT. Translated, it gives CASSPVVGGNNQPQHF.

The V call is TRBV7-8, the J call TRBJ2-7; D may be TRBD2 (6 bases). Trimming removed 3 bases from V and 2 bases from J, with 11 bases in between. This CDR3 is 14 amino acids long. CDR1 SGHVS and CDR2 FQNEAQ come from the germline V gene. Here the CDR3 DNA reads TGTGCCAGCAGCTTCCGGGAGACAACCTACGAGCAGTACTTC. Protein sequence: CASSFRETTYEQYF.

This rearrangement joins TRBV5-5 to TRBJ1-2; D gene uncertain. Between the trimmed V and J ends, which lost 7 bases and 2 bases, there was a span of 15 bases. The CDR3 has 14 amino acids. CDR1 SGHKS and CDR2 YYEKEE come from the germline V gene (reference sequence). The CDR3 protein is CASLKELANYGYTF. CDR3 nucleotides: TGTGCCAGCCTCAAGGAACTTGCGAACTATGGCTACACCTTC.

This chain uses TRBV6-5 with TRBJ2-1; 9 bases match TRBD2. The ends lost 6 bases at V and 7 bases at J; junction bases unmatched: 10. The CDR3 length is 15 residues. Germline CDR1 is MNHEY and CDR2 is SVGAGI. CDR3 DNA sequence: TGTGCCAGCAGGGGGTGGCTAGCGGGGCAGAATGAGCAGTTCTTC. Amino acids: CASRGWLAGQNEQFF.

This clone has a single count. The gene calls are TRBV19 and TRBJ1-3; D unclear. V lost 3 bases to trimming and J lost 0 bases, with 3 bases between them. This CDR3 comprises 13 residues. CDR1 is LNHDA, CDR2 SQIVND, per germline (reference sequence). CDR3 DNA: TGTGCCAGTAGTATCTCCTCTGGAAACACCATATATTTT. Its translation: CASSISSGNTIYF. Supplemented by reference TRBV19 and TRBJ1-3, the full variable domain reads DGGITQSPKYLFRKEGQNVTLSCEQNLNHDAMYWYRQDPGQGLRLIYYSQIVNDFQKGDIAEGYSVSREKKESFPLTVTSAQKNPTAFYLCASSISSGNTIYFGEGSWLTVV.

J is TRBJ2-1 and V is TRBV19; 15 bases line up with TRBD2. Germline V CDR1 and CDR2: LNHDA, SQIVND (reference sequence). CDR3 length equals 18 residues. The ends lost 6 bases at V and 1 base at J; junction bases unmatched: 7. The CDR3 region is CASSGLAGGPGSYNEQFF. CDR3 nucleotide sequence: TGTGCCAGTAGCGGACTAGCGGGAGGGCCAGGGTCCTACAATGAGCAGTTCTTC.

The V call is TRBV7-2, the J call TRBJ1-1; maybe TRBD1 (6 bases). CDR3 length: 14 amino acids. Germline V gene sequence: CDR1 SGHTA, CDR2 FQGNSA. Trimming pared 4 bases from V and 4 bases from J, leaving 13 bases between. The CDR3 spells CASSSVGGLTEAFF. In DNA, the CDR3 is TGTGCCAGCAGCTCAGTAGGGGGGCTCACTGAAGCTTTCTTT.

J is TRBJ1-2 and V is TRBV7-2; D is unresolved. The CDR3 has 13 residues. Germline V lookup: CDR1 SGHTA, CDR2 FQGNSA. V lost 5 bases and J 4 bases, leaving 11 bases between the germline ends. For the CDR3, the DNA is TGTGCCAGCAGCCCCCTGAACAGCTATGGCTACACCTTC. Encoded protein: CASSPLNSYGYTF.

The chain links TRBV5-5 to TRBJ2-7; 8 bases match TRBD1. V lost 4 bases to trimming and J lost 2 bases; unmatched junction nucleotides: 11. The CDR3 is 16 residues long. Germline V gene sequence: CDR1 SGHKS, CDR2 YYEKEE (reference sequence). CDR3 protein: CASSRVRDRRTYEQYF. The CDR3 DNA reads as TGTGCCAGCAGCCGAGTCCGGGACAGGCGTACCTACGAGCAGTACTTC.

Worth noting for this clone: Other DNA sequences in this specimen translate into the identical CDR3. This chain links TRBV5-4 with TRBJ2-7; D may be TRBD1 or TRBD2 (6 bases each). The germline CDR1 and CDR2 sequences are SGHNT and YYREEE (reference sequence). Deletions cut 4 bases from V and 7 bases from J, with 21 bases between. CDR3 size: 15 residues. The CDR3 DNA sequence: TGTGCCAGCAGCCCGAACTACGGGGGCGCCGAGGAGCAGTACTTC. Its protein is CASSPNYGGAEEQYF.

This chain connects TRBV5-1 to TRBJ1-1, with a tentative D call TRBD1 (6 bases). The germline V and J ends were trimmed by 4 bases and 2 bases, with 21 bases remaining between them. This CDR3 has 17 residues. Germline CDR1 reads SGHRS; CDR2 reads YFSETQ. The CDR3 DNA sequence: TGCGCCAGCAGCCGCTTGGGGGGCAGGGTGAGAAACACTGAAGCTTTCTTT. Protein: CASSRLGGRVRNTEAFF. Full variable domain (outside the CDR3, taken from reference TRBV5-1 and TRBJ1-1): KAGVTQTPRYLIKTRGQQVTLSCSPISGHRSVSWYQQTPGQGLQFLFEYFSETQRNKGNFPGRFSGRQFSNSRSEMNVSTLELGDSALYLCASSRLGGRVRNTEAFFGQGTRLTVV.

This chain uses TRBV10-3 with TRBJ1-2; possible D gene TRBD1, 6 bases. This CDR3 spans 12 amino acids. Germline V CDR1 and CDR2: ENHRY, SYGVKD. V lost 4 bases and J 5 bases, leaving 8 bases between the germline ends. CDR3 amino acids: CAISGTDYGYTF. The CDR3 bases are TGTGCCATCAGTGGGACAGATTATGGCTACACCTTC.

Only one count was recorded for this clone. The rearrangement links TRBV27 to TRBJ1-1, with D possibly matching TRBD1 (5 bases). Trimming pared 6 bases from V and 4 bases from J, leaving 12 bases between. The CDR3 is 13 residues long. Germline values: CDR1 MNHEY, CDR2 SMNVEV (reference sequence). The CDR3 DNA follows: TGTGCCAGCAGGACCGCCGGGGGCACTGAAGCTTTCTTT. As protein: CASRTAGGTEAFF.

The CDR3 spells CASSLSQGPGYGYTF. CDR3 nucleotides: TGTGCCAGCAGCTTGAGCCAGGGACCTGGCTATGGCTACACCTTC. The gene calls are TRBV5-5 and TRBJ1-2; D perhaps matches TRBD1 (5 bases). CDR1 SGHKS and CDR2 YYEKEE come from the germline V gene (reference sequence). Trimming shortened V by 1 base and J by 4 bases, and 14 bases separated the two germline ends. This CDR3 has 15 amino acids.

The DNA for the CDR3 is TGTGCCAGCTCACCGTCCCGTGGGCGAGACTATGGCTACACCTTC. This codes for CASSPSRGRDYGYTF. J is TRBJ1-2 and V is TRBV18; D is uncertain. The CDR3 extends over 15 amino acids. Germline assignment: CDR1 KGHSH and CDR2 LQKENI. The ends were cut back, 3 bases at V and 3 bases at J, with 14 bases in the middle.

This chain links TRBV7-9 with TRBJ2-5, with 8 bases aligning to TRBD1. Germline CDR1 and CDR2: SEHNR and FQNEAQ (reference sequence). The CDR3 runs 15 residues. V was clipped by 2 bases and J by 5 bases; unmatched bases: 7. This chain's CDR3 is CASSLQGAKGETQYF. The CDR3 DNA follows: TGTGCCAGCAGCTTACAGGGGGCGAAAGGGGAGACCCAGTACTTC.

Concerning this clone itself: A junction boundary mismatches the germline segment, possibly from a read error. This chain connects TRBV5-4 to TRBJ2-7, with no clear D. CDR3 length equals 13 residues. Germline values: CDR1 SGHNT, CDR2 YYREEE (reference sequence). The CDR3 nucleotides are TGTGCCAGCAGCTTGGAGGTGGCCTCGACTGTAGACTTC. Translation gives CASSLEVASTVDF.

A single count supports this clone. The CDR3 is CASSLFLAGGRTQYF. CDR3 bases: TGTGCCAGCAGTTTATTCCTAGCGGGAGGGAGGACGCAGTATTTT. The chain links TRBV27 to TRBJ2-3, with 12 bases lining up with TRBD2. Germline values: CDR1 MNHEY, CDR2 SMNVEV (reference sequence). The CDR3 is 15 residues long. Trimming removed 1 base from V and 9 bases from J; junction bases left unmatched: 5.

This chain uses TRBV10-3 with TRBJ1-4; D not resolved. Trimming shortened V by 3 bases and J by 7 bases, and 6 bases separated the two germline ends. The length of the CDR3 is 12 residues. Germline lookup yields CDR1 ENHRY and CDR2 SYGVKD. CDR3 residues: CAISENTEKLFF. The CDR3 DNA sequence: TGTGCCATCAGTGAAAACACTGAAAAACTGTTTTTT.

The rearrangement uses TRBV19 and TRBJ1-1; D is unresolved. Trimming pared 2 bases from V and 2 bases from J, leaving 6 bases between. The CDR3 totals 13 residues. Per germline, CDR1 LNHDA and CDR2 SQIVND (reference sequence). CDR3 DNA: TGTGCCAGTAGTATATCAAGAAACACTGAAGCTTTCTTT. Translation: CASSISRNTEAFF.

J is TRBJ1-1 and V is TRBV29-1, with TRBD1 matching 7 bases. V trimming: 1 base; J trimming: 1 base; junction bases outside the gene matches: 3. Germline V gene lookup returns CDR1 SQVTM and CDR2 ANQGSEA. The CDR3 extends over 14 amino acids. The chain's CDR3 is CSVEGRQGNTEAFF. CDR3 coding DNA: TGCAGCGTTGAAGGTAGACAGGGGAACACTGAAGCTTTCTTT.

The rearrangement uses TRBV5-8 and TRBJ2-1; 7 bases align to TRBD1. V lost 4 bases to trimming and J lost 3 bases; unmatched junction nucleotides: 10. Germline V lookup: CDR1 SGHTS, CDR2 YDEGEE. The CDR3 has 16 residues. In DNA, the CDR3 is TGTGCCAGCAGCACCGTCGACAGGGCTTTCTACAATGAGCAGTTCTTC. This gives the protein CASSTVDRAFYNEQFF.

The chain recombines TRBV5-1 with TRBJ1-4; D gene ambiguous. Trimming took off 4 bases at V and 3 bases at J, with 13 bases between the two ends. CDR3 size: 15 residues. Germline loops: CDR1 SGHRS, CDR2 YFSETQ. The CDR3 DNA sequence: TGCGCCAGCAGCCTGGACGGACGCCCTAATGAAAAACTGTTTTTT. Its protein product is CASSLDGRPNEKLFF.

The chain couples TRBV11-2 to TRBJ1-2; 9 nucleotides align to TRBD1. J was trimmed by 6 bases and V by 3 bases; bases with no gene match: 11. CDR1 is SGHAT, CDR2 FQNNGV, per germline. The CDR3 extends over 16 amino acids. As DNA, the CDR3 is TGTGCCAGCAGCTTGGGCTACAGGGGGCGCGGGCATGGCTACACCTTC. This encodes CASSLGYRGRGHGYTF.

This chain links TRBV5-1 with TRBJ2-7; possible D gene TRBD1, 7 bases. Trimming removed 3 bases at V and 3 bases at J, with 16 bases between. In germline, CDR1 is SGHRS, CDR2 YFSETQ. The CDR3 extends over 15 amino acids. The CDR3 loop reads CASSSGGQRNYEQYF. The CDR3, as DNA: TGCGCCAGCAGCTCCGGGGGACAGAGGAACTACGAGCAGTACTTC.

The chain joins TRBV21-1 to TRBJ2-1; the listed D gene, TRBD2, was not tested against the DNA. TRBV21-1 is a pseudogene locus. The CDR3 extends over 18 amino acids. CDR3 DNA: TGTGCCAGCAGCAACGAGGGGGGACTAGCGGACGAGGAGAATGAGCAGTTCTTC. Translating gives CASSNEGGLADEENEQFF.